These T cell receptor beta chains were read from a single sample in a study of cytomegalovirus exposure and HLA in healthy donors. TCRdb's copy holds only in-frame clones and misses some; the assay was immunoSEQ multiplex PCR. The sample holds about 59,000 clones; 83% are singletons and the top ten take about 1.5%. Sequencing was carried out using PBMCs. The receptors come from a human donor in good health. Each CDR3 is given with its conserved first and last residue. D genes are given only for firm matches. Where a row states a size, it is once, few, many or the class of an expanded clone; other rows omit it.

>TRBV21-1|-|TRBJ1-4|-
TGTGCCAGCAGCGGACATCGCACAACTAATGAAAAACTGTTTTTT
CASSGHRTTNEKLFF
>TRBV13|TRBD2|TRBJ2-4|-
TGTGCCAGCAGCTCTGGACTAGCGGGGGGGTCCAAAAACATTCAGTACTTC
CASSSGLAGGSKNIQYF
>TRBV30|-|TRBJ1-5|few
TGTGCCTGGAGTGCGTCCAGCAATCAGCCCCAGCATTTT
CAWSASSNQPQHF
>TRBV7-6|-|TRBJ2-1|-
TGTGCCAGCAGCTTAGGGGTGAGCGAGATGAGCTCCTACAATGAGCAGTTCTTC
CASSLGVSEMSSYNEQFF
>TRBV2|TRBD1|TRBJ1-6|-
TGTGCCAGCAGTGCCACAGGGGGCGGATCACCCCTCCACTTT
CASSATGGGSPLHF
>TRBV19|-|TRBJ2-7|-
TGTGCCAGTAGTATATCGGCCAGGGTAAACGAGCAGTACTTC
CASSISARVNEQYF
>TRBV19|TRBD2|TRBJ2-4|few
TGTGCCAGTAGTATAGAAGCGGGGCTAGCCAAAAACATTCAGTACTTC
CASSIEAGLAKNIQYF
>TRBV7-9|-|TRBJ1-1|-
TGTGCCAGCAGCCAACAGGTAAACACTGAAGCTTTCTTT
CASSQQVNTEAFF
>TRBV27|TRBD1|TRBJ1-1|-
TGTGCCAGCAGTTCTTTCGACAGGGGCACTGAAGCTTTCTTT
CASSSFDRGTEAFF
>TRBV30|-|TRBJ2-1|-
TGTGCCTGGGAGAGGGAGGCCTACAATGAGCAGTTCTTC
CAWEREAYNEQFF
>TRBV5-1|-|TRBJ2-3|-
TGCGCCAGCAGCTTGGAGGACAGTCTCGATACGCAGTATTTT
CASSLEDSLDTQYF
>TRBV9|TRBD1|TRBJ1-3|-
TGTGCCAGCAGCGTAGGACAGGGGGTCCTCTCTGGAAACACCATATATTTT
CASSVGQGVLSGNTIYF
>TRBV11-3|-|TRBJ2-7|-
TGTGCCAGCAGCTTAGAGTCAGGTCGTCAGGGTCTTTTCTACGAGCAGTACTTC
CASSLESGRQGLFYEQYF
>TRBV7-9|-|TRBJ2-3|-
TGTGCCAGCAGCTTAGTAGGGACTAGCACAGATACGCAGTATTTT
CASSLVGTSTDTQYF
>TRBV4-3|TRBD1|TRBJ1-3|-
TGCGCCAGCAGCCCGTGGGACAGCGAGGGAGTAAACACCATATATTTT
CASSPWDSEGVNTIYF
>TRBV15|TRBD2|TRBJ2-3|-
TGTGCCACCAGCAGGCGACTAGCGGATACGCAGTATTTT
CATSRRLADTQYF
>TRBV5-1|TRBD1|TRBJ1-2|-
TGCGCCACCCTTCCCGGGACAGGGGCGTCCAACTATGGCTACACCTTC
CATLPGTGASNYGYTF
>TRBV7-6|-|TRBJ2-3|-
TGTGCCAGCACAGGCGACACAGATACGCAGTATTTT
CASTGDTDTQYF
>TRBV4-3|TRBD1|TRBJ1-1|few
TGCGCCAGCAGCCCGCAACTTCCTGGACGAAGGGGACAGCGAGGGAACACTGAAGCTTTCTTT
CASSPQLPGRRGQRGNTEAFF
>TRBV7-8|-|TRBJ1-5|-
TGTGCCAGCAGAAAAGCCGGGGGCAATCAGCCCCAGCATTTT
CASRKAGGNQPQHF
>TRBV5-1|TRBD2|TRBJ2-5|-
TGCGCCAGCAGCTTGGAAGCGGGAGGGGTTATCGGGACCCAGTACTTC
CASSLEAGGVIGTQYF
>TRBV7-9|TRBD2|TRBJ2-1|-
TGTGCCAGCAGCTTGTGGGATAGCGGGAGGGCCGTTCCGTTCTTC
CASSLWDSGRAVPFF
>TRBV29-1|TRBD1|TRBJ1-1|-
TGCAGCGTTGAACAGGGGGCCGAAGCTTTCTTT
CSVEQGAEAFF
>TRBV7-3|-|TRBJ1-3|-
TGTGCCAGCAGCTTAGGCCCAGTTAACTCTGGAAACACCATATATTTT
CASSLGPVNSGNTIYF
>TRBV7-8|TRBD2|TRBJ2-5|-
TGTGCCAGCAGCTTAGGAAGGACTAGCGGGACCCAAGAGACCCAGTACTTC
CASSLGRTSGTQETQYF
>TRBV6-5|TRBD2|TRBJ2-7|-
TGTGCCAGCAGTTACTCGACTAGCGCCTACGAGCAGTACTTC
CASSYSTSAYEQYF
>TRBV19|-|TRBJ2-7|-
-
CASSILADSYEQYF
>TRBV19|-|TRBJ1-2|-
TGTGCCAGTAGTATGGGCAACAGCAACTATGGCTACACCTTC
CASSMGNSNYGYTF
>TRBV4-2|TRBD1|TRBJ1-6|medium-sized
TGTGCCAGCAGCCAAGATGCCCCCGGGACAGGGGGGGCACCCCTCCACTTT
CASSQDAPGTGGAPLHF
>TRBV12-5|-|TRBJ1-1|-
TGTGCTAGTGGTTTGGACTGGACAGCTGAAGCTTTCTTT
CASGLDWTAEAFF
>TRBV30|-|TRBJ2-1|-
TGTGCCTGGAGTGTTGGAGATCCCAATGAGCAGTTCTTC
CAWSVGDPNEQFF
>TRBV15|-|TRBJ1-6|-
TGTGCCACCGGGAGGGCGTCCTATAATTCACCCCTCCACTTT
CATGRASYNSPLHF
>TRBV6-5|TRBD2|TRBJ2-7|few
TGTGCCAGCAGTTACTCGATCGGGGGGACCATTTACGAGCAGTACTTC
CASSYSIGGTIYEQYF
>TRBV10-3|TRBD1|TRBJ2-2|-
TGTGCCATCAAGCCGGACAGGGGCCATCCGTCTGCCGGGGAGCTGTTTTTT
CAIKPDRGHPSAGELFF
>TRBV2|TRBD1|TRBJ1-3|-
TGTGCCAGCAGTTCGGGGACAGGCTTTCAAGGGGGTTCTGGAAACACCATATATTTT
CASSSGTGFQGGSGNTIYF
>TRBV4-1|TRBD1|TRBJ2-1|-
TGCGCCAGCAGCCTACTGGGACAGGGATCAAGCAATGAGCAGTTCTTC
CASSLLGQGSSNEQFF
>TRBV18|-|TRBJ1-4|few
TGTGCCAGCTCACATGACAGCCTGAGGGAAAAACTGTTTTTT
CASSHDSLREKLFF
>TRBV7-6|-|TRBJ2-1|-
TGTGCCAGCAGCGGAGGGATGACGGGTGAGCAGTTCTTC
CASSGGMTGEQFF
>TRBV4-2|-|TRBJ2-1|-
TGTGCCAGCAGCCTTCAGTCGGAGGCCTACAATGAGCAGTTCTTC
CASSLQSEAYNEQFF
>TRBV6-6|-|TRBJ1-2|-
TGTGCCAGCAGGGCTTCGACAACCGGATTTAACTATGGCTACACCTTC
CASRASTTGFNYGYTF
>TRBV13|TRBD1|TRBJ1-1|-
TGTGCCAGCAGCTTAGTCTTCGGGACAGGGGTTCCATCACGGGGGAACACTGAAGCTTTCTTT
CASSLVFGTGVPSRGNTEAFF
>TRBV5-4|TRBD1|TRBJ1-1|-
TGTGCCAGCAACGACAGGGGGCATTGTGAAGCTTTCTTT
CASNDRGHCEAFF
>TRBV4-3|TRBD1|TRBJ2-3|-
TGCGCCAGCAGCCAAGGTGGGACAGGGAGCACAGATACGCAGTATTTT
CASSQGGTGSTDTQYF